Sequencing of this T cell receptor beta chain was carried out in a study of cytomegalovirus exposure and HLA in healthy donors. The CDR3 has 16 residues. Trimming took 4 bases from V and 7 from J; bases not matched to a gene: 11. Germline V lookup: CDR1 SGDLS, CDR2 YYNGEE. Both 60 Vbeta primers and 13 Jbeta primers went into the PCR. Using immunoSEQ multiplex PCR, the repertoire was profiled, and TCRdb retains in-frame clones only, with some absent. The table shows 150,000 to 200,000 clones, with just over 75% occurring only once. Source material: PBMCs. This chain links TRBV9 with TRBJ2-3; 11 nucleotides agree with TRBD2. The receptor's source is a woman aged 55 to 70 in good health and CMV-seropositive. The CDR3 DNA reads TGTGCCAGCAGCCCCGCAGTGGGGACTAGCGGACATACGCAGTATTTT. Translation gives CASSPAVGTSGHTQYF.